This T cell receptor (beta chain) came from a study of T cells in Graves' hyperthyroidism and ophthalmopathy. Amplified TCR beta CDR3 regions derived from RNA transcripts. The HTBI primer set served for first-round RT-PCR of the TCR CDR3. Via MiXCR, TCRdb re-called the multiplex PCR reads, giving one row per CDR3 protein. The repertoire includes around 600,000 distinct CDR3 sequences, roughly 15% of them detected once, and around 12% sits in the top ten. Study findings and constraints: For ophthalmopathy, model prediction preceded onset by a median about 6.4 months.

This clonotype was found a few times. Its antigen is still unknown. The V gene's germline CDR1 is SQVTM and CDR2 ANQGSEA. This CDR3 has 11 amino acids. The V gene lost 7 bases and the J gene lost 6 bases, with 13 bases spanning the gap. Material: blood. The V gene is TRBV29-1, the J gene TRBJ2-7, with D tentatively TRBD1 or TRBD2 (6 bases each). The source is a woman in her 50s with Graves' ophthalmopathy. The CDR3 DNA reads TGCAGCGGCGGAGGAGGGGGCGAGCAGTACTTC. The encoded protein is CSGGGGGEQYF.